This is a list of T cell receptor beta chains from one sample in a study of shared T cell receptors in the human thymus. Sequencing used immunoSEQ multiplex PCR; TCRdb keeps in-frame clones, though not all of them. Of some 720,000 clones in the sample, 88% were seen once. This sample was shared with a second study, whose subject was human thymus T cells.

Sequenced: thymocytes. The source is a boy less than two years old with a congenital heart defect. Each CDR3 is given with its conserved first and last residue. The order of the fields is clone size, V gene, D gene, J gene, CDR3 DNA, CDR3 protein. The D gene is left open where the match is weak. Expanded clones get a size class; other rows say once, few or many, or leave the size out.

NA,TRBV27,TRBD2,TRBJ2-5,TGTGCCAGCAGCTCACTTGGGGGACTAGCGGGAGCGGAGACCCAGTACTTC,CASSSLGGLAGAETQYF
NA,TRBV7-9,TRBD2,TRBJ2-1,TGTGCCAGCAGCTTAGCCACTCCACGGGAGTCGGGGGGGAATGAGCAGTTCTTC,CASSLATPRESGGNEQFF
once,TRBV29-1,NA,TRBJ2-7,TGCAGGCTTTCGACGGGACCAACAGCGGGTACCTTC,CRLSTGPTAGTF
NA,TRBV15,NA,TRBJ2-3,TGTGCCACCAGCGCCACTTACGGTACGCAGTATTTT,CATSATYGTQYF
NA,TRBV10-3,TRBD2,TRBJ2-7,TGTGCCATCAGTTCCGGGACTAGACCCTCTTACGAGCAGTACTTC,CAISSGTRPSYEQYF
NA,TRBV4-2,NA,TRBJ2-5,TGTGCCAGCAGCCAAGCCCCGGACAAGAAAGAGACCCAGTACTTC,CASSQAPDKKETQYF
NA,TRBV5-6,TRBD1,TRBJ2-7,TGTGCCAGCAGCCTTCCAGGGGGCGGCTACGAGCAGTACTTC,CASSLPGGGYEQYF
NA,TRBV13,TRBD2,TRBJ2-7,TGTGCCAGCAGCCCCGTCGGACTAGCGGGAGCCACCTTAACCTACGAGCAGTACTTC,CASSPVGLAGATLTYEQYF
NA,TRBV28,NA,TRBJ2-4,NA,CASSSSRGGRRGVECAKNIQYF
NA,TRBV7-9,NA,TRBJ1-4,TGTGCCAGCAGCTTACGCAGGGGCCATTCAACTAATGAAAAACTGTTTTTT,CASSLRRGHSTNEKLFF
NA,TRBV5-1,TRBD1,TRBJ1-4,TGCGCCAGCACAGGACAGGGCGAAAAACTGTTTTTT,CASTGQGEKLFF
NA,TRBV30,NA,TRBJ2-7,TGTGCCTGGAGTGTACCCGACAGCTACGAGCAGTACTTC,CAWSVPDSYEQYF
few,TRBV27,NA,TRBJ1-2,TGTGCCAGCAGTCCCGACAGTCTTCATGGCTACACCTTC,CASSPDSLHGYTF
NA,TRBV28,NA,TRBJ2-1,TGTGCCAGCAGTTTACATGTGGAGACAGGCTTTTACAATGAGCAGTTCTTC,CASSLHVETGFYNEQFF
NA,TRBV19,NA,TRBJ1-6,TGTGCCAGTAGTTCCCGGGAACAGGGTTTGGGTAATTCACCCCTCCACTTT,CASSSREQGLGNSPLHF
NA,TRBV7-6,TRBD2,TRBJ2-2,TGTGCCAGCAGCTTAGGGCTAGGCGGGAGGCTGAACACCGGGGAGCTGTTTTTT,CASSLGLGGRLNTGELFF
NA,TRBV4-2,NA,TRBJ2-7,TGTGCCAGCAGCCGGGGACTCCTCTCCTACGAGCAGTACTTC,CASSRGLLSYEQYF
NA,TRBV7-8,NA,TRBJ2-5,TGTGCCAGCAGCCGACTAACCCAGGCAGAGACCCAGTACTTC,CASSRLTQAETQYF
NA,TRBV4-3,NA,TRBJ2-2,TGCGCCAGCAGCCAAGTGGGTGTCCTAGCCCACCCCCCAGAACTACCCACCGGGGAGCTGTTTTTT,CASSQVGVLAHPPELPTGELFF
NA,TRBV11-2,NA,TRBJ1-2,TGTGCCAGCACCCCCGGGGGGAAGGATGGCTACACCTTC,CASTPGGKDGYTF
few,TRBV19,NA,TRBJ1-2,TGTGCCAGTACGGAGGGCGGCTATGGCTACACCTTC,CASTEGGYGYTF
NA,TRBV7-4,NA,TRBJ2-7,TGTGCCAGCAGCTTTGGGAGCTACGAGCAGTACTTC,CASSFGSYEQYF
NA,TRBV7-2,TRBD1,TRBJ2-7,TGTGCCAGCAGCGCCAGACAGGGAAGTGGTGTCGAGCAGTACTTC,CASSARQGSGVEQYF
NA,TRBV19,TRBD1,TRBJ2-7,TGTGCCAGTAGTATCATGACAGGGGGTGAGCAGTACTTC,CASSIMTGGEQYF
NA,TRBV6-6,TRBD1,TRBJ1-5,TGTGCCAGCAGTGGAGCAGGGGGTCAGCCCCAGCATTTT,CASSGAGGQPQHF
NA,TRBV27,NA,TRBJ2-7,TGTGCCAGCAGTTTATACGGGAGACGCGAGCAGTACTTC,CASSLYGRREQYF
NA,TRBV15,NA,TRBJ1-5,TGTGCCACCAGCAGATACACAGGGTGGGGCCAGCCCCAGCATTTT,CATSRYTGWGQPQHF
NA,TRBV5-4,TRBD2,TRBJ2-1,TGTGCCAGCAGCTTTACGAGCGGGAGGGGCAATGAGCAGTTCTTC,CASSFTSGRGNEQFF
NA,TRBV5-6,NA,TRBJ1-2,TGTGCCAGCAGCTTGGCCGGAGGGGTTAACTATGGCTACACCTTC,CASSLAGGVNYGYTF
once,TRBV30,TRBD1,TRBJ1-2,TGCGCCTGCGTGTCGGACAGGCCGAGGGGCTACACCTTC,CACVSDRPRGYTF
few,TRBV4-1,NA,TRBJ1-4,TGCGCCAGCAGCCACCGGGAGACCAATCCAACTAATGAAAAACTGTTTTTT,CASSHRETNPTNEKLFF
NA,TRBV30,TRBD2,TRBJ2-1,TGTGCCTGGAGCAAAGCGGGGGATGAGCAGTTCTTC,CAWSKAGDEQFF
NA,TRBV30,NA,TRBJ2-1,TGTGCCTGGAACCCATTTCGAGGGGGACACCACAATGAGCAGTTCTTC,CAWNPFRGGHHNEQFF
NA,TRBV13,NA,TRBJ2-1,TGTGCCAGCAGCTTAGTCGGCTACAATGAGCAGTTCTTC,CASSLVGYNEQFF
NA,TRBV10-3,NA,TRBJ1-1,TGTGCCATCCGCAGGGACTTCGCTGAAGCTTTCTTT,CAIRRDFAEAFF
once,TRBV4-1,TRBD2,TRBJ2-1,TGCGCCAGCAGCCAAGAGTCGACGAGCGGGAGGGCCTTTGCAGCGATCTACAATGAGCAGTTCTTC,CASSQESTSGRAFAAIYNEQFF
NA,TRBV6-4,TRBD2,TRBJ2-3,TGTGCCAGCAGTGATTGGGAGGGCAGGCAGTATTTT,CASSDWEGRQYF
NA,TRBV6-6,TRBD1,TRBJ1-3,TGTGCCAGCAGCCCACAGGGGGCCTCTGGAAACACCATATATTTT,CASSPQGASGNTIYF
NA,TRBV4-3,TRBD2,TRBJ2-5,TGCGCCAGCAGCCAAGAGACTAGCGACCAAGAGACCCAGTACTTC,CASSQETSDQETQYF
NA,TRBV11-2,TRBD1,TRBJ1-2,TGTGCCAGCAGCACCGCCGGGACAGGCTTTAACTATGGCTACACCTTC,CASSTAGTGFNYGYTF
NA,TRBV6-6,TRBD1,TRBJ1-2,TGTGCCAGCAGTTACTCAGGGGGCAGGGGCCCCTATGGCTACACCTTC,CASSYSGGRGPYGYTF
once,TRBV28,NA,TRBJ2-7,TGTGCCAGCGCCTTGAAGGTCAGGGACTCCTACGAGCAGTACTTC,CASALKVRDSYEQYF
NA,TRBV27,TRBD1,TRBJ2-1,TGTGCCAGCAGTTTGCCAGGGACAGAGGACAATGAGCAGTTCTTC,CASSLPGTEDNEQFF
NA,TRBV27,NA,TRBJ1-5,TGTGCCAGCAGTCGGAACAGGTTTTTTGGCAATCAGCCCCAGCATTTT,CASSRNRFFGNQPQHF
NA,TRBV11-1,NA,TRBJ1-2,TGTGCCAGCAGCTTTGAGCGGGGTGGCTACACCTTC,CASSFERGGYTF
NA,TRBV7-9,NA,TRBJ2-1,TGTGCCATCCCCTTCGCGGCGGACAATGAGCAGTTCTTC,CAIPFAADNEQFF
NA,TRBV7-2,NA,TRBJ2-7,TGTGCCAGCAGCCCCCAGGGGACCCTTTACTACGAGCAGTACTTC,CASSPQGTLYYEQYF
NA,TRBV27,TRBD1,TRBJ1-1,TGTGCCAGCAGTCGGGACAGGGGGATTGGCACTGAAGCTTTCTTT,CASSRDRGIGTEAFF
NA,TRBV4-3,NA,TRBJ2-7,TGCGCCAGCAGCCCTGGGCAGGGGCACTACGAGCAGTACTTC,CASSPGQGHYEQYF
NA,TRBV19,NA,TRBJ1-1,TGTGCCAGTAGCGGGGGGACTGAAGCTTTCTTT,CASSGGTEAFF
NA,TRBV6-1,NA,TRBJ2-2,TGTGCCAGCCCTCTCAGGGATATCGGGGAGCTGTTTTTT,CASPLRDIGELFF
NA,TRBV4-3,TRBD2,TRBJ2-3,TGCGCCAGCAGCCAATGGGGGAGGGCGGGAACAGATACGCAGTATTTT,CASSQWGRAGTDTQYF
once,TRBV6-4,NA,TRBJ1-2,TGTGCCAGAAGCGAGGGAACAACCATCCGATATGGCTACACCTTC,CARSEGTTIRYGYTF
NA,TRBV27,NA,TRBJ2-5,TGTGCCAGCAGCAACGGGAGCCTTTACTTC,CASSNGSLYF